One sample yielded the 10 T cell receptor beta chains listed below, sequenced in a study of blood T cell repertoires in COVID-19. Clones were read by immunoSEQ multiplex PCR, and TCRdb kept only the in-frame ones, dropping some. The sample lists under 250,000 clones, about 80% occurring once. The sequenced material came from PBMCs or T cells enriched from blood (not recorded which). Receptors originate from a man in his 60s who had recovered from COVID-19.

The chain employs TRBV15 and TRBJ2-5; TRBD1 is a possible D gene (5 bases). V was clipped by 3 bases and J by 2 bases, with 10 bases between them. CDR1 is LNHNV, CDR2 YYDKDF, per germline (reference sequence). The CDR3 runs 14 residues. CDR3 region: CATSSSQGQETQYF. The CDR3 DNA follows: TGTGCCACCAGCAGCAGCCAGGGTCAAGAGACCCAGTACTTC.

V usage is TRBV7-2 and J usage is TRBJ2-1; TRBD2 matches 10 bases. V gave up 1 base and J gave up 15 bases; unmatched junction bases: 6. CDR3 length: 13 amino acids. CDR1 is SGHTA and CDR2 is FQGNSA in the germline V gene. CDR3 in amino acids: CASSLGEASGGFF. Here the CDR3 DNA reads TGTGCCAGCAGCTTAGGCGAGGCTAGCGGGGGGTTCTTC.

This clone came up a few times. V is TRBV7-3 and J is TRBJ1-1, with a possible D match to TRBD1 (6 bases). The germline gives CDR1 SGHTA, CDR2 FQGTGA. The CDR3 spans 15 residues. V shed 3 bases and J shed 1 base, with 12 bases lying between them. DNA for the CDR3: TGTGCCAGCAGCTTGGATGCCAGGGGGAACACTGAAGCTTTCTTT. Translation: CASSLDARGNTEAFF.

The CDR3 nucleotides are TGCAGTGCCTGGGGACAGACCGAGCAGTACTTC. It is translated as CSAWGQTEQYF. The rearrangement uses TRBV20-1 and TRBJ2-7, with 7 bases identical to TRBD1. The junction had 5 bases not matched to a gene; V was cut back by 6 bases and J by 6 bases. Germline lookup yields CDR1 DFQATT and CDR2 SNEGSKA (reference sequence). There are 11 residues in the CDR3.

This chain joins TRBV7-9 and TRBJ1-1; 7 positions match TRBD1. Germline V gives CDR1 SEHNR, CDR2 FQNEAQ (reference sequence). The V gene end was trimmed by 5 bases and the J gene end by 3 bases; junction bases not matched to a gene: 9. This CDR3 has 15 residues. The CDR3: CASSPRQGVDTEAFF. CDR3 DNA: TGTGCCAGCAGCCCACGACAGGGCGTGGACACTGAAGCTTTCTTT.

The chain couples TRBV19 to TRBJ1-5; 7 nucleotides match TRBD1. Germline V gene lookup returns CDR1 LNHDA and CDR2 SQIVND (reference sequence). The CDR3 has 16 residues. Trimming cost V 4 bases and J 3 bases; bases outside gene matches: 9. Here the CDR3 reads CASSKFYGTDNQPQHF. CDR3 nucleotide sequence: TGTGCCAGTAGTAAATTTTACGGGACAGACAATCAGCCCCAGCATTTT.

The chain has TRBV2 and TRBJ1-5; tentative D call: TRBD1 (6 bases). Deletions cut 3 bases from V and 7 bases from J, with 16 bases between. This CDR3 is 15 amino acids long. The germline CDR1 and CDR2 sequences are SNHLY and FYNNEI. The CDR3 loop reads CASSDRGGAAQPQHF. The CDR3 DNA reads as TGTGCCAGCAGTGATCGCGGGGGCGCCGCCCAGCCCCAGCATTTT.

The gene calls are TRBV19 and TRBJ2-5; a weak D match, TRBD1 (5 bases). The CDR3 is made up of 15 amino acids. Germline values: CDR1 LNHDA, CDR2 SQIVND (reference sequence). V shed 6 bases and J shed 1 base, with 15 bases lying between them. The chain's CDR3 is CASRLGTGTQETQYF. In DNA form, the CDR3 reads TGTGCCAGTAGACTCGGAACAGGTACCCAAGAGACCCAGTACTTC.

This clone appeared once. The genes are TRBV7-3 and TRBJ2-1; 9 bases line up with TRBD2. Germline CDR1 reads SGHTA; CDR2 reads FQGTGA. This CDR3 region has 15 residues. Losses at the gene ends were 1 base for V and 2 bases for J; bases not matched to a gene: 0. CDR3: CASSLRLAAYNEQFF. The CDR3 DNA reads as TGTGCCAGCAGCTTAAGACTAGCGGCCTACAATGAGCAGTTCTTC. Variable domain in full (rest from reference TRBV7-3 and TRBJ2-1): GAGVSQTPSNKVTEKGKYVELRCDPISGHTALYWYRQSLGQGPEFLIYFQGTGAADDSGLPNDRFFAVRPEGSVSTLKIQRTERGDSAVYLCASSLRLAAYNEQFFGPGTRLTVL.

The V gene is TRBV5-1, the J gene TRBJ2-3, with D perhaps TRBD2 (5 bases). The CDR3 has 15 amino acids. Per germline, CDR1 SGHRS and CDR2 YFSETQ. V lost 1 base, J lost 0 bases, and 9 bases lay in between. The CDR3 sequence is CASSLWETSTDTQYF. CDR3 in DNA: TGCGCCAGCAGCTTGTGGGAGACTAGCACAGATACGCAGTATTTT.